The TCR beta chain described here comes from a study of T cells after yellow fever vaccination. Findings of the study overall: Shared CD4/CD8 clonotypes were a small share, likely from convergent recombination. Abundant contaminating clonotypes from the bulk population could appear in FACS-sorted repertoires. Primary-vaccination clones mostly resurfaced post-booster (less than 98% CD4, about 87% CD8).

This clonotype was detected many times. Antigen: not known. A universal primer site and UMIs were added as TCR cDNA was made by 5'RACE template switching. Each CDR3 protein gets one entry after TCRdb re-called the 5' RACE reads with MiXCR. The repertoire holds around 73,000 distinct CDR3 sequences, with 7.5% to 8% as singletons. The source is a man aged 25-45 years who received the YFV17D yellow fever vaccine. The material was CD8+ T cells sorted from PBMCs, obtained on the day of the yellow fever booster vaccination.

CDR3 sequence reads: CASSLVPSVGDTQYF. The CDR3 DNA sequence: TGTGCCAGCAGCTTAGTTCCTAGCGTGGGAGATACGCAGTATTTT. This chain joins TRBV7-6 and TRBJ2-3, with a weak D call TRBD2 (6 bases). The germline V gene has CDR1 SGHVS and CDR2 FNYEAQ. The CDR3 length is 15 residues. V shed 1 base and J shed 5 bases, with 13 bases lying between them.